The sequence of this TCR beta chain was determined in a study of T-cell memory formation after mild COVID-19. TCRdb re-derived calls from the 5' RACE reads in MiXCR, one entry per CDR3 protein. Altogether around 530,000 distinct CDR3 sequences are present, roughly 22% being singletons, with the ten largest covering 7.5% to 9.5%. The specimen was PBMCs or a T cell subset sorted from them (not recorded which). The TCR originated in an adult woman who had mild COVID-19 (a few samples of this study predate the infection). Cell type and time point are not known.

Written as DNA, the CDR3 is TGTGCCAGCAGCTTAGTCGGGAGGGGGAGGTGGAATGAGCAGTTCTTC. Its translation: CASSLVGRGRWNEQFF. The chain carries TRBV11-3 and TRBJ2-1, with 8 bases aligning to TRBD2. This CDR3 region has 16 residues. The trim removed 1 base at V and 7 bases at J, leaving 9 bases unmatched. The germline V gene encodes CDR1 SGHNT and CDR2 YENEEA. Full variable domain (remainder filled in from reference TRBV11-3 and TRBJ2-1): EAGVVQSPRYKIIEKKQPVAFWCNPISGHNTLYWYLQNLGQGPELLIRYENEEAVDDSQLPKDRFSAERLKGVDSTLKIQPAELGDSAVYLCASSLVGRGRWNEQFFGPGTRLTVL.